This TCR beta chain was documented in a study of cytomegalovirus exposure and HLA in healthy donors. Primers: 60 Vbeta forward and 13 Jbeta reverse. Measured with immunoSEQ multiplex PCR; TCRdb has only the in-frame clones, and not every one. The table records some 130,000 clones, 83% of them present only once. Notes on the study in general: Clonal expansion, a later analysis showed, was greater in HLA-associated TCR beta chains than in equally common others. Indistinguishable V segments, including TRBV6-2 and TRBV6-3, were excluded.

Of note for this clone: Its target is not known.

Germline trimming cut 2 bases from V and 7 bases from J; bases unmatched to any gene: 8. Germline CDR1 is LNHDA and CDR2 is SQIVND (reference sequence). The CDR3 has 16 residues. V and J are TRBV19 and TRBJ1-5, with 10 bases identical to TRBD1. The sample comprised PBMCs. This clonotype was sampled from a girl between 2 and 10 years old in good health and CMV-seronegative. The CDR3 reads CASSITGRDRGQPQHF. In nucleotides, the CDR3 is TGTGCCAGTAGTATAACGGGGCGGGACAGGGGCCAGCCCCAGCATTTT. The whole variable domain, filled in from reference TRBV19 and TRBJ1-5, reads DGGITQSPKYLFRKEGQNVTLSCEQNLNHDAMYWYRQDPGQGLRLIYYSQIVNDFQKGDIAEGYSVSREKKESFPLTVTSAQKNPTAFYLCASSITGRDRGQPQHFGDGTRLSIL.